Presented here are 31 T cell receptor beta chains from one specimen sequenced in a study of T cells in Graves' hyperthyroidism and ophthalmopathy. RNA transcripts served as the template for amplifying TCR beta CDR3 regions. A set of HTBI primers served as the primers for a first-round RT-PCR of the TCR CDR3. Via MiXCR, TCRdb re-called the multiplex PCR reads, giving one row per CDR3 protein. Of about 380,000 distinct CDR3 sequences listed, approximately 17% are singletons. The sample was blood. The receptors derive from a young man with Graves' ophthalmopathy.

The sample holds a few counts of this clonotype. This CDR3 is CASSVSGGSYTF. For the CDR3, the DNA is TGTGCCAGCAGCGTATCCGGGGGTAGCTACACCTTC. J is TRBJ1-2 and V is TRBV9, with a possible D match to TRBD1 (5 bases). The CDR3 consists of 12 residues. From germline, CDR1 is SGDLS and CDR2 YYNGEE. Trimming took off 1 base at V and 9 bases at J, with 10 bases between the two ends.

This CDR3 is CASSNRDHDSGDTQYF. As DNA, the CDR3 is TGTGCCAGCAGTAACCGGGACCACGATTCAGGGGATACGCAGTATTTT. The V call is TRBV12-3 or TRBV12-4, the J call TRBJ2-3; possibly TRBD1 or TRBD2 for D (5 bases each). The CDR3 sequence is 16 residues long. Trimming left V 5 bases short and J 6 bases short, with 21 bases between.

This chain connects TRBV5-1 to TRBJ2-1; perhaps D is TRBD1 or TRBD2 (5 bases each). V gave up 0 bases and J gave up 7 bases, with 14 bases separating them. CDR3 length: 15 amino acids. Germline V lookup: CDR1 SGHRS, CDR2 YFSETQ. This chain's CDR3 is CASSLEGTELNEQFF. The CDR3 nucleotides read TGCGCCAGCAGCTTGGAAGGGACCGAGCTTAATGAGCAGTTCTTC.

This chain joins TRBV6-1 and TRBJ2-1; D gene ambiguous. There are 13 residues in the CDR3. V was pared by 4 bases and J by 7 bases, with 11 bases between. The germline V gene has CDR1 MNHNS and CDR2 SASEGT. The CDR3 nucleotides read TGTGCCAGCAGTGGGGGTGGGCAGAATGAGCAGTTCTTC. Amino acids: CASSGGGQNEQFF.

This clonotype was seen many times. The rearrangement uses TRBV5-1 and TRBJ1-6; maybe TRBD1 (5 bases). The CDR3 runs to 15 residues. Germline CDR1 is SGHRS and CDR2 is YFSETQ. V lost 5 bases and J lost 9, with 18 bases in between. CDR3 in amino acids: CASRDPAGGGSPLHF. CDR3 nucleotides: TGCGCCAGCAGGGATCCGGCCGGGGGTGGTTCACCCCTCCACTTT. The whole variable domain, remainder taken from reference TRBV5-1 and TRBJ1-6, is KAGVTQTPRYLIKTRGQQVTLSCSPISGHRSVSWYQQTPGQGLQFLFEYFSETQRNKGNFPGRFSGRQFSNSRSEMNVSTLELGDSALYLCASRDPAGGGSPLHFGNGTRLTVT.

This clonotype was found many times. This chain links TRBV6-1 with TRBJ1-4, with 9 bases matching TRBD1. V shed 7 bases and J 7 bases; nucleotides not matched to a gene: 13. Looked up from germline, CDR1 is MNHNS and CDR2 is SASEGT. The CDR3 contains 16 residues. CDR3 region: CASTVSSTGGREKLFF. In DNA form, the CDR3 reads TGTGCCAGCACCGTATCTTCGACAGGGGGGCGTGAAAAACTGTTTTTT.

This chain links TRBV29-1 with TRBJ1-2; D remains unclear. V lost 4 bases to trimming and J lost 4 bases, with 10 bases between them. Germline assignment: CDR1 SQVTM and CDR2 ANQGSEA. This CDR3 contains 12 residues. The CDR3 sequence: CSVGQSSYGYTF. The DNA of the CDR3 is TGCAGCGTTGGACAATCCTCCTATGGCTACACCTTC.

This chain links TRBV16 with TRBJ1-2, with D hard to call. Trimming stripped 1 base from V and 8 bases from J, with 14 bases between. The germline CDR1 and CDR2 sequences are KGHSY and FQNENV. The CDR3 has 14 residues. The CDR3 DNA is TGTGCCAGCAGCCAATTATCCTCTATGTGGGGCTACACCTTC. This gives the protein CASSQLSSMWGYTF. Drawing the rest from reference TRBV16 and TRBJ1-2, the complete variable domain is GEEVAQTPKHLVRGEGQKAKLYCAPIKGHSYVFWYQQVLKNEFKFLISFQNENVFDETGMPKERFSAKCLPNSPCSLEIQATKLEDSAVYFCASSQLSSMWGYTFGSGTRLTVV.

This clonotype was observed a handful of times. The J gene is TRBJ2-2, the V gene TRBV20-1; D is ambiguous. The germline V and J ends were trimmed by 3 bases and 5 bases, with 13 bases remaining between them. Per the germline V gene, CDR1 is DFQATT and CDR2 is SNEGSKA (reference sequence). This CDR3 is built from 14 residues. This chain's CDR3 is CSARPGSRTGELFF. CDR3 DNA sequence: TGCAGTGCTAGGCCCGGGTCTCGGACCGGGGAGCTGTTTTTT.

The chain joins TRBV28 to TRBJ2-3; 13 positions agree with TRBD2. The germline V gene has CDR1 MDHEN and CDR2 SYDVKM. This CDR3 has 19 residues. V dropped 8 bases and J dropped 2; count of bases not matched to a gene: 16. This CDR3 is CASGEQGNGLAGDTDTQYF. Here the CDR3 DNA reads TGTGCCAGCGGTGAGCAGGGGAATGGACTAGCGGGAGACACAGATACGCAGTATTTT. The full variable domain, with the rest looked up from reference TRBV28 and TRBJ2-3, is DVKVTQSSRYLVKRTGEKVFLECVQDMDHENMFWYRQDPGLGLRLIYFSYDVKMKEKGDIPEGYSVSREKKERFSLILESASTNQTSMYLCASGEQGNGLAGDTDTQYFGPGTRLTVL.

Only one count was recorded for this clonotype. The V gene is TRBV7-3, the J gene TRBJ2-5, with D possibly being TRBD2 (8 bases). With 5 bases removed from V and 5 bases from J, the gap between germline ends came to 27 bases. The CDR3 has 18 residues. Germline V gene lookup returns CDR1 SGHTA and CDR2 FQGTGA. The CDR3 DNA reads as TGTGCCAGCAGCGTCGGGAGGGGGGACAGTGAGCTCATCGAGACCCAGTACTTC. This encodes CASSVGRGDSELIETQYF. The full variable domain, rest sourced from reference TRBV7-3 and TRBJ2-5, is GAGVSQTPSNKVTEKGKYVELRCDPISGHTALYWYRQSLGQGPEFLIYFQGTGAADDSGLPNDRFFAVRPEGSVSTLKIQRTERGDSAVYLCASSVGRGDSELIETQYFGPGTRLLVL.

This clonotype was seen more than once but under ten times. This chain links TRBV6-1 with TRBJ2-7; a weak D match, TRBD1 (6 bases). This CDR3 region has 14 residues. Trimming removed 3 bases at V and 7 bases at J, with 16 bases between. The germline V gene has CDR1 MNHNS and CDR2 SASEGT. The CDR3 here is CASSELTGLGEQYF. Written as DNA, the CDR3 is TGTGCCAGCAGTGAGTTAACAGGGTTGGGGGAGCAGTACTTC.

The CDR3 region is CASSLTGTSGGALFSSYNEQFF. In nucleotides, the CDR3 is TGTGCCAGCAGCTTAACGGGGACTAGCGGGGGGGCCCTTTTTAGCTCCTACAATGAGCAGTTCTTC. The V gene is TRBV7-3, the J gene TRBJ2-1; 16 bases are shared with TRBD2. The junction had 11 bases not matched to a gene; V was cut back by 0 bases and J by 0 bases. CDR1 is SGHTA, CDR2 FQGTGA, per germline. The CDR3 totals 22 residues.

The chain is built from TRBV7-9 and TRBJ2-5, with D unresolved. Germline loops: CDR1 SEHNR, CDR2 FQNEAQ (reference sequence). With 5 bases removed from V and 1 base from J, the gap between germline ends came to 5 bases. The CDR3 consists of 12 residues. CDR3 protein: CASSATQETQYF. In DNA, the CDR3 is TGTGCCAGCAGCGCCACCCAAGAGACCCAGTACTTC.

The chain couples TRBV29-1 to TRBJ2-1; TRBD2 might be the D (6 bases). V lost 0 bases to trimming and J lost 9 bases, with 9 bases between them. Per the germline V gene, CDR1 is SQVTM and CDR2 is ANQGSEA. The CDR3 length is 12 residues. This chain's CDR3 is CSVEEGGLEQFF. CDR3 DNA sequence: TGCAGCGTTGAAGAAGGAGGGCTTGAGCAGTTCTTC.

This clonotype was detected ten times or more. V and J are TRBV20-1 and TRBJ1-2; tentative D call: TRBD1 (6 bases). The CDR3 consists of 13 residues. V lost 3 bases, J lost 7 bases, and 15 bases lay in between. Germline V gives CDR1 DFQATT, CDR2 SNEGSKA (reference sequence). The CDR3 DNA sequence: TGCAGTGCTAGGACTGGGGGGGCTAGTGGCTACACCTTC. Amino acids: CSARTGGASGYTF.

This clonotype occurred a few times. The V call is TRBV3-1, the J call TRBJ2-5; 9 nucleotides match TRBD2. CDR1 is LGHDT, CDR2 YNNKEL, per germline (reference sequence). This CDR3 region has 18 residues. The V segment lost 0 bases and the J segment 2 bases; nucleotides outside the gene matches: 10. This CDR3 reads CASSQEASGAVYQETQYF. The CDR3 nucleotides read TGTGCCAGCAGCCAAGAGGCTAGCGGGGCCGTTTATCAAGAGACCCAGTACTTC.

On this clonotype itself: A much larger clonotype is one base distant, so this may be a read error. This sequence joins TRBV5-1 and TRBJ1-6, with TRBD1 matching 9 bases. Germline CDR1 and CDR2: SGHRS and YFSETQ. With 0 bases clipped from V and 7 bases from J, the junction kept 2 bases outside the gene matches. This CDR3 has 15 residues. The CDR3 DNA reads TGCGCCAGCAGCTTGGCCGGGACAGGGAATTCACCCCTCCACTTT. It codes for CASSLAGTGNSPLHF.

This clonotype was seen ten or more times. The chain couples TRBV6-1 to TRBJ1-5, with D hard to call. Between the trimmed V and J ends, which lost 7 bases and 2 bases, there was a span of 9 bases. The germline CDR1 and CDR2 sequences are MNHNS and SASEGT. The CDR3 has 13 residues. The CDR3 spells CASIDWGNQPQHF. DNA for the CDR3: TGTGCCAGCATCGACTGGGGCAATCAGCCCCAGCATTTT.

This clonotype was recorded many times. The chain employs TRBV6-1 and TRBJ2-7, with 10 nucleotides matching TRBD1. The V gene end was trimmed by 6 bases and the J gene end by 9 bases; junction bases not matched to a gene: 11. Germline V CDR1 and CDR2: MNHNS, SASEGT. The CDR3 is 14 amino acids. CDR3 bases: TGTGCCAGCAGCCGGACAGGGGGAAAGATCGGGCAGTACTTC. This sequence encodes CASSRTGGKIGQYF.

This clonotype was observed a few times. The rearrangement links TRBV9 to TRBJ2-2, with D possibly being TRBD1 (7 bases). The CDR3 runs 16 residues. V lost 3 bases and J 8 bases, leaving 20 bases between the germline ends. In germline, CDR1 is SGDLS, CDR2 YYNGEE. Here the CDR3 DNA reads TGTGCCAGCAGCGCTCCTTCGACAGGGCTAGCGGGGGAGCTGTTTTTT. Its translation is CASSAPSTGLAGELFF.

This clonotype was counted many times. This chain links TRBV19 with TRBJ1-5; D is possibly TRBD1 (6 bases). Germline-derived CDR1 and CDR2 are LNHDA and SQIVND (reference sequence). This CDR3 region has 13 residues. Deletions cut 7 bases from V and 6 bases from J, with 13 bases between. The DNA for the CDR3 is TGTGCCAGTACCAAGGGGGGTGCTCAGCCCCAGCATTTT. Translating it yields CASTKGGAQPQHF.

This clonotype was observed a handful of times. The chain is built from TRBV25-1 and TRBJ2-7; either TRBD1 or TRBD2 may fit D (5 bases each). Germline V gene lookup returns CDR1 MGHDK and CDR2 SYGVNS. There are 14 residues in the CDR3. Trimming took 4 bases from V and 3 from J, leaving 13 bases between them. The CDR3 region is CASSAPGRIYEQYF. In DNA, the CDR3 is TGTGCCAGCAGTGCGCCGGGACGCATCTACGAGCAGTACTTC.

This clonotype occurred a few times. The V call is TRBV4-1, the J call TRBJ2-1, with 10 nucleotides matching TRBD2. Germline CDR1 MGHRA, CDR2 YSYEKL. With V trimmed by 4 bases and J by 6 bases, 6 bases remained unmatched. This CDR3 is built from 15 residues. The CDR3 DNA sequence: TGCGCCAGCAGCCTCCTAGCGGGGGTAGGCAATGAGCAGTTCTTC. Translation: CASSLLAGVGNEQFF.

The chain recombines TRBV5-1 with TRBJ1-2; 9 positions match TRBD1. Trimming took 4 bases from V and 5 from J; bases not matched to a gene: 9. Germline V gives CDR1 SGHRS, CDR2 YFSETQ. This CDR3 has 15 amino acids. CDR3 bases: TGCGCCAGCAGCGTGACAGGGGGGAAGACGTATGGCTACACCTTC. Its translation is CASSVTGGKTYGYTF.

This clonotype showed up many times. The CDR3 spells CASNGSGGAWNTEAFF. The CDR3 DNA reads TGCGCCAGCAACGGTTCGGGGGGTGCGTGGAACACTGAAGCTTTCTTT. The gene calls are TRBV5-1 and TRBJ1-1; the D gene is possibly TRBD1 (5 bases). In germline, CDR1 is SGHRS, CDR2 YFSETQ. The CDR3 runs 16 residues. Trimming removed 6 bases at V and 1 base at J, with 19 bases between.

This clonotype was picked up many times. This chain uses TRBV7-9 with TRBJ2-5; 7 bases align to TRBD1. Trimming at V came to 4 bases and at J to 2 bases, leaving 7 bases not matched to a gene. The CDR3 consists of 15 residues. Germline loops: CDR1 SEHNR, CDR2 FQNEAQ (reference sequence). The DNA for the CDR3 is TGTGCCAGCAGCTCCGAAGACAGGGTTCAAGAGACCCAGTACTTC. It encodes CASSSEDRVQETQYF.

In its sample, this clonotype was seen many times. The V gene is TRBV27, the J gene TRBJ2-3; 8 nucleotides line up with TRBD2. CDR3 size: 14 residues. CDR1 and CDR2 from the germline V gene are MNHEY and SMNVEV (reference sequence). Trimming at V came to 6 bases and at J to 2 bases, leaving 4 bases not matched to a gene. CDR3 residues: CASRGTSLTDTQYF. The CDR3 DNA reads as TGTGCCAGCAGGGGGACTAGTCTCACAGATACGCAGTATTTT.

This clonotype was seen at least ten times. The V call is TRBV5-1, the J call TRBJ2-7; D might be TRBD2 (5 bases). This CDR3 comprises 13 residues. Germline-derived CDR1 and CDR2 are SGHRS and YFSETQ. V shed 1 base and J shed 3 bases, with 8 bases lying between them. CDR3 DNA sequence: TGCGCCAGCAGCTTGCCGGCGGGCTACGAGCAGTACTTC. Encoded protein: CASSLPAGYEQYF.

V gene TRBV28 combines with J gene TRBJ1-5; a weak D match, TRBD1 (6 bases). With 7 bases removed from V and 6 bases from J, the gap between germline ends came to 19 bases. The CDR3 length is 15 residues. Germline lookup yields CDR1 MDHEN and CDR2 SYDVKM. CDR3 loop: CASNFGGGESQPQHF. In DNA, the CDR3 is TGTGCCAGCAACTTCGGGGGCGGGGAAAGTCAGCCCCAGCATTTT.

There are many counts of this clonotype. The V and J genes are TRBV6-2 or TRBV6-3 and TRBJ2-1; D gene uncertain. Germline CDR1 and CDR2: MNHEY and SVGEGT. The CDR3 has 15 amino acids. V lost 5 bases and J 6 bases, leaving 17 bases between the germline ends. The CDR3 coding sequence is TGTGCCAGCAGTCGCGCCTTGGCTATGGCCAATGAGCAGTTCTTC. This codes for CASSRALAMANEQFF.